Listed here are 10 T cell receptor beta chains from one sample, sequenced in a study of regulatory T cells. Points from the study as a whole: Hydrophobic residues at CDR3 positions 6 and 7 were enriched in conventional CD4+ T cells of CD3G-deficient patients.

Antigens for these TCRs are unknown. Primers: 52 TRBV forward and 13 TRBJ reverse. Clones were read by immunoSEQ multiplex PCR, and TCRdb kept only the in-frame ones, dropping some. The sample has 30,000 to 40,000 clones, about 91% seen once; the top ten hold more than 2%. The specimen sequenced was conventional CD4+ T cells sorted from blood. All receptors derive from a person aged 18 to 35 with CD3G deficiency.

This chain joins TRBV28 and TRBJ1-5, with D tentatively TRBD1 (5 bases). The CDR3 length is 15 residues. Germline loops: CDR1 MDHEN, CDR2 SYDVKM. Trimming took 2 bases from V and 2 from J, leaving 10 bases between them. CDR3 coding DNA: TGTGCCAGCAGTTTAGCAGGGAGCGGCAATCAGCCCCAGCATTTT. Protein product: CASSLAGSGNQPQHF.

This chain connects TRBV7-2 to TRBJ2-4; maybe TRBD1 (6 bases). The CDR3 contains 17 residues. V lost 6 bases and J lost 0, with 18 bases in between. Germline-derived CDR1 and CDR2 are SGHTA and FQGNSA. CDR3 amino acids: CASRAQRPGVAKNIQYF. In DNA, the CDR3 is TGTGCCAGCAGGGCCCAAAGGCCAGGGGTAGCCAAAAACATTCAGTACTTC.

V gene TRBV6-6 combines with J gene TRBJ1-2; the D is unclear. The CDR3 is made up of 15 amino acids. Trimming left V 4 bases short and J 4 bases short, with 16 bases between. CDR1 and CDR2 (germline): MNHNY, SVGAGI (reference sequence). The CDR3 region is CASSFPPLKIYGYTF. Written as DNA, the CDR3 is TGTGCCAGCAGTTTCCCCCCCCTCAAGATCTATGGCTACACCTTC.

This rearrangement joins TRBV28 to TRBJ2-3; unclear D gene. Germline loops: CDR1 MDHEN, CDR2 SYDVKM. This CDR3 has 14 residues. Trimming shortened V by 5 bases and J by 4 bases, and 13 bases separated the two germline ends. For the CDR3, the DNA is TGTGCCAGCAGTCGAACCTCCGGCTCAGATACGCAGTATTTT. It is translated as CASSRTSGSDTQYF.

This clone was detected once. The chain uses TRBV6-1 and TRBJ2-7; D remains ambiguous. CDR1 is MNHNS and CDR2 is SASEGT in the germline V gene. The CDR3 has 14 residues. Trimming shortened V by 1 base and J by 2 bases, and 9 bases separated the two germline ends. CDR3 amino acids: CASSEGSLAYEQYF. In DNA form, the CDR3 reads TGTGCCAGCAGTGAAGGGTCCTTGGCCTACGAGCAGTACTTC.

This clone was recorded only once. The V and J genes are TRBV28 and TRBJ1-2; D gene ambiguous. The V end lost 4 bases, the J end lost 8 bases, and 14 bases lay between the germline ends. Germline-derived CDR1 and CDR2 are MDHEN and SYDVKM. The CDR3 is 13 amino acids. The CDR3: CASSSLDLRGYTF. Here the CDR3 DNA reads TGTGCCAGCAGTTCTCTGGACTTGAGAGGCTACACCTTC.

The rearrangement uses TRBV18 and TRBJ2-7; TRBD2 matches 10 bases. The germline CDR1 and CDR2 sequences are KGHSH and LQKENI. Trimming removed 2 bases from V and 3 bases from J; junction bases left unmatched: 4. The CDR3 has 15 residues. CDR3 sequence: CASSPNLAGVYEQYF. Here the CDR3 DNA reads TGTGCCAGCTCACCAAATCTAGCGGGAGTCTACGAGCAGTACTTC.

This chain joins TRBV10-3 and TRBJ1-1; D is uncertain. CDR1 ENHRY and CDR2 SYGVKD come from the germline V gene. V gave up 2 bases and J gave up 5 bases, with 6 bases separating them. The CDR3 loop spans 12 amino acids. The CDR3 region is CAISEKGTEAFF. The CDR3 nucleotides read TGTGCCATCAGTGAGAAGGGAACTGAAGCTTTCTTT.

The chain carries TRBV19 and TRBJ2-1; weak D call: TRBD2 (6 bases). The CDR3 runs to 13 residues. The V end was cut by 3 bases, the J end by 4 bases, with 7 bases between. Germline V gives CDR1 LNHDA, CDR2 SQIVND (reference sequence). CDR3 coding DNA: TGTGCCAGTAGTATGGGACTGTACAATGAGCAGTTCTTC. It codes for CASSMGLYNEQFF.

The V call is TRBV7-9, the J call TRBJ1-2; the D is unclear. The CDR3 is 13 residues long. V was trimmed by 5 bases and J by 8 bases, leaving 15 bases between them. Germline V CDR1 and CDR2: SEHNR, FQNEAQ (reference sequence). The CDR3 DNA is TGTGCCAGCAGCCCCCATTGGGTAGGCGGCTACACCTTC. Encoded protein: CASSPHWVGGYTF.